This section outlines one T cell receptor (beta chain) sequence together with its context. Its antigen remains unidentified. No clone much larger than this one lies a single base away; base qualities are absent. This record comes from a study of beta chain features in type 1 diabetes (dated by TCRdb to 2017 to 2018). A note on the overall study: Patients and healthy donors did not differ in mean age, gender distribution, total cell number or subset yield. Across all samples, around 100 million sorted cells were examined, and cell number per subset correlated strongly with RNA yield. The study compared the TCRB repertoires of sorted circulating CD4+ T cell subsets in recently diagnosed type 1 diabetes patients with those in matched healthy donors. Regulatory and stem cell-like memory subsets were isolated from only 8 patients and roughly 8 healthy donors, whereas naive and central memory subsets came from all 30 or so donors.

The paper's findings and limits, for the study overall: Because small numbers of individuals were included in the HLA sub-analyses, any influence of HLA type on TCRB rearrangement was left unresolved. PCR may preferentially amplify shorter templates, but because patient and control samples were amplified and corrected together, any resulting skew would affect both groups equally. Naive, central memory and regulatory TCRB repertoires appeared more similar among patients than among healthy donors. Fewer insertions and more nucleotide deletions at VDJ recombination sites were observed in patients with type 1 diabetes, implying thymic rearrangement abnormalities. Sequencing cDNA rather than genomic DNA could over-represent highly expressing activated cells, although activation and CD3 levels did not differ between groups. Type 1 diabetes patients showed a moderate but significant shortening of TCRB CDR3 length in all four CD4+ subsets.

All of the isolated RNA was reverse transcribed with the High Capacity cDNA Reverse Transcription Kit, so expressed TCRB transcripts were sequenced. Naive, central memory and regulatory T cell samples underwent deep immunoSEQ sequencing, averaging about 3.57 million total reads per sample. Sorted cells were lysed in RLT buffer, and RNA was extracted using DNase-treated RNeasy Micro or Mini kits according to cell number. To prevent cross-contamination, each cell subset was processed individually, whereas patient and healthy donor samples were processed jointly. Using the immunoSEQ multiplex PCR, TCRB sequences were amplified from cDNA into 87-bp fragments spanning the CDR3 region. The amplicons were sequenced using the Illumina HiSeq platform. The study's processing was this. Synthetic template baselines were used to correct PCR bias computationally, reads within Hamming distance 2 were collapsed, and singletons that could not be merged were discarded. Reads were aligned against IMGT so that V, D and J genes, CDR3 length and insertions or deletions at six rearrangement sites could be assigned. Within each subset, clonotype counts were normalized to the number of sorted cells before true diversity and Gini coefficients were calculated with the tcR R package. Repertoire sharing was quantified using the overlap coefficient calculated on TCRB nucleotide sequences. Not all clones reach the TCRdb copy of this immuneACCESS table, which keeps in-frame sequences only. Checked studies attribute under half of the gap to unresolved V genes and leave the rest unexplained. The V and J calls and the clone size are those of that table, but D and trimming were determined from the DNA. The sample table contains about 28,000 clones; only one count was recorded for 65% of them. Less than 3% of the sample rests with the top ten.

Each donor gave one peripheral blood draw, around 0.12 L on average, collected into heparinised tubes. A BD FACSAria II was used to sort naive, central memory, regulatory and stem cell-like memory CD4+ T cells with a panel that included CD45RO, CCR7, CD25, CD127, CD95 and CD27. Every sorted population had a purity above 98%. Right away, PBMCs were isolated by Lymphoprep density gradient centrifugation and were stained directly, with no culture step. Samples were stained and sorted in pairs, with one healthy donor and one patient per experiment, so that batch effects were minimized. There are 13 amino acids in the CDR3, from cysteine to phenylalanine inclusive. Left in the record is the CDR3 DNA by itself, 39 bases read in frame from the first base. The germline V gene sets CDR1 to WSHSY and CDR2 to SAAADI. V is reduced by 1 base and J by 7 bases, leaving a spacing of 11 bases between them.

Rearrangement joined TRBV10-2 to TRBJ2-7, with the D gene too uncertain to name. Sequencing used Tregs from blood. This sample's cell subset or site label indicates: regulatory CD4+ T cells. This receptor was taken from a woman aged 25-40 years with type 1 diabetes. CDR3 region: CASSEWQALEQYF. The bases are TGCGCCAGCAGTGAGTGGCAGGCTCTTGAGCAGTACTTC.